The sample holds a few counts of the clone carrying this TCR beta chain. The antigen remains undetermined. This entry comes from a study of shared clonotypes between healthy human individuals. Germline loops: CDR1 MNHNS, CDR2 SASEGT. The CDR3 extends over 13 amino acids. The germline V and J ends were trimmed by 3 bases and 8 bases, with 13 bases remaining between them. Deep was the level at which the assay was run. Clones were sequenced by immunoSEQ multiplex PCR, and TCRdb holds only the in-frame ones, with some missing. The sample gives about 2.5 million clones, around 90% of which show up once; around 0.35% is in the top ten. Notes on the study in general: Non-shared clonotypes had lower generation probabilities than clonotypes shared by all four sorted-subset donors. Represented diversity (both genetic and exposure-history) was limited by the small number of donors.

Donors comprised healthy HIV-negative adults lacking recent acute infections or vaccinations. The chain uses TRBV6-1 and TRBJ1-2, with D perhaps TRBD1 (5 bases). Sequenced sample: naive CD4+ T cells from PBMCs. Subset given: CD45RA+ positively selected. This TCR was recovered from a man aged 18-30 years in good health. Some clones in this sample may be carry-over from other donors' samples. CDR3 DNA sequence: TGTGCCAGCAGTGATCTCAGGGTAGGGGGCTACACCTTC. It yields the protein CASSDLRVGGYTF.